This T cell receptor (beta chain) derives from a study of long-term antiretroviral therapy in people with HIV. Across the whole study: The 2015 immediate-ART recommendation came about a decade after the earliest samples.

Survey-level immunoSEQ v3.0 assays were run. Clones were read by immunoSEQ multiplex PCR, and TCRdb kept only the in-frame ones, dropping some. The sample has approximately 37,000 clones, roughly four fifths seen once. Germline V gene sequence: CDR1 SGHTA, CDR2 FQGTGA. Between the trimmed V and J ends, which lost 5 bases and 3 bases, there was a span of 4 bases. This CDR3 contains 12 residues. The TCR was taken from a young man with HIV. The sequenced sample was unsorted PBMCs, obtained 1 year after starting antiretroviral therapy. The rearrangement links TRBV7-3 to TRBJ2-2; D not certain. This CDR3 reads CASSLYTGELFF. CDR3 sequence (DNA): TGTGCCAGCAGCCTGTACACCGGGGAGCTGTTTTTT. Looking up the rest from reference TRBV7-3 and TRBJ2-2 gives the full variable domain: GAGVSQTPSNKVTEKGKYVELRCDPISGHTALYWYRQSLGQGPEFLIYFQGTGAADDSGLPNDRFFAVRPEGSVSTLKIQRTERGDSAVYLCASSLYTGELFFGEGSRLTVL.